The clone carrying this T cell receptor (beta chain) was seen a handful of times. TCRdb re-called the 5' RACE reads through MiXCR, storing one row per CDR3 protein. The table shows some 62,000 distinct CDR3 sequences, with roughly a tenth occurring only once. The entry originates in a study of early T cells in non-severe SARS-CoV-2 infection. V dropped 2 bases and J dropped 0; count of bases not matched to a gene: 3. The CDR3 contains 15 residues. The germline V gene has CDR1 SGHVS and CDR2 FQNEAQ. V is TRBV7-8 and J is TRBJ1-2, with 7 bases lining up with TRBD1. This TCR came from an adult who was a healthcare worker with PCR-confirmed SARS-CoV-2 infection or an uninfected control (not recorded which). Specimen: whole blood. In nucleotides, the CDR3 is TGTGCCAGCAGCTTAACCGGGACAGCTAACTATGGCTACACCTTC. This sequence encodes CASSLTGTANYGYTF.